The next 23 T cell receptor beta chains were all read from a single sample in a study of early T cells in non-severe SARS-CoV-2 infection (dated by TCRdb to the early 2020s). Libraries were built with 5' RACE. Sequencer: NextSeq 500. Clones were called with MiXCR by TCRdb after fastp trimmed the public reads at Q25, and only in-frame beta chains were retained. Rows matching on CDR3 protein sequence are summarized as one entry with the most common DNA and genes. Recorded for this sample are about 100,000 distinct CDR3 sequences; roughly 13% of them occurred a single time. Approximately 2% of the sample comes from the top ten. Sequenced material: whole blood. The receptors originated from an adult who was a healthcare worker with PCR-confirmed SARS-CoV-2 infection or an uninfected control (not recorded which).

This clonotype was seen more than once but under ten times. Written as DNA, the CDR3 is TGTGCCAGCAGCGTAGCCCCACAGGGTGAAGCTTTCTTT. Translated, it gives CASSVAPQGEAFF. The chain carries TRBV9 and TRBJ1-1; a possible D gene is TRBD1 (6 bases). V shed 0 bases and J shed 7 bases, with 10 bases lying between them. This CDR3 spans 13 amino acids. The germline V gene has CDR1 SGDLS and CDR2 YYNGEE.

The CDR3 DNA reads TGCAGTGCTTTAAAGCCGGGACAGGGGATCGAGCAGTACTTC. Protein product: CSALKPGQGIEQYF. The rearrangement uses TRBV20-1 and TRBJ2-7, with 10 bases identical to TRBD1. V shed 5 bases, J shed 6 bases, and the junction held 10 bases outside the gene matches. This CDR3 contains 14 residues. CDR1 and CDR2 from the germline V gene are DFQATT and SNEGSKA (reference sequence).

The sample holds many counts of this clonotype. The chain uses TRBV10-2 and TRBJ1-5, with D uncertain. The CDR3 has 13 amino acids. Germline lookup yields CDR1 WSHSY and CDR2 SAAADI. Trimming left V 3 bases short and J 1 base short, with 4 bases between. CDR3: CASSEMSNQPQHF. DNA for the CDR3: TGCGCCAGCAGTGAAATGAGCAATCAGCCCCAGCATTTT.

The gene calls are TRBV7-2 and TRBJ1-1; D not certain. Germline V CDR1 and CDR2: SGHTA, FQGNSA. V gave up 0 bases and J gave up 14 bases, with 13 bases separating them. This CDR3 comprises 12 residues. The CDR3, as DNA: TGTGCCAGCAGCTTAGCCAACGGGAAAAACTTCTTT. Translated: CASSLANGKNFF.

This clonotype was detected only a few times. V gene TRBV29-1 combines with J gene TRBJ2-7; tentatively, D is TRBD1 (6 bases). The germline V gene encodes CDR1 SQVTM and CDR2 ANQGSEA. Between the trimmed V and J ends, which lost 7 bases and 5 bases, there was a span of 15 bases. The CDR3 runs to 12 residues. CDR3 DNA sequence: TGCAGCGCCGCCAGGGGAAGCGACGAGCAGTACTTC. As protein: CSAARGSDEQYF.

This clonotype was detected only a few times. The chain recombines TRBV5-6 with TRBJ1-1, with D tentatively TRBD1 (5 bases). Germline assignment: CDR1 SGHDT and CDR2 YYEEEE. This CDR3 has 11 residues. V lost 1 base and J lost 8, with 6 bases in between. This CDR3 is CASSLWGEAFF. The DNA for the CDR3 is TGTGCCAGCAGCTTGTGGGGGGAAGCTTTCTTT.

CDR3 nucleotides: TGTGCCAGTAGGCAAACCGGGACTCCAGGGACTAACTATGGCTACACCTTC. This gives the protein CASRQTGTPGTNYGYTF. The chain couples TRBV19 to TRBJ1-2, with a possible D match to TRBD1 (5 bases). This CDR3 is built from 17 residues. Between the trimmed V and J ends, which lost 6 bases and 0 bases, there was a span of 20 bases. Germline-derived CDR1 and CDR2 are LNHDA and SQIVND (reference sequence).

This clonotype has at least ten counts. The chain carries TRBV4-2 and TRBJ1-1; TRBD1 is a possible D gene (6 bases). The CDR3 runs 13 residues. V was trimmed by 3 bases and J by 10 bases, leaving 15 bases between them. Germline V CDR1 and CDR2: LGHNA, YNFKEQ. The CDR3 sequence is CASSHPAQGRAFF. In DNA, the CDR3 is TGTGCCAGCAGCCATCCGGCACAGGGTCGAGCTTTCTTT.

This sequence joins TRBV7-9 and TRBJ1-2; weak D call: TRBD1 (5 bases). CDR3 length: 17 residues. V lost 4 bases and J 4 bases, leaving 22 bases between the germline ends. From germline, CDR1 is SEHNR and CDR2 FQNEAQ (reference sequence). The CDR3 DNA is TGTGCCAGCAGCTCTCCAGGGTCCAAGGAGGCGGTCTATGGCTACACCTTC. Translation gives CASSSPGSKEAVYGYTF.

This clonotype was found many times. The rearrangement uses TRBV11-2 and TRBJ2-3, with a possible D match to TRBD2 (6 bases). Germline CDR1 is SGHAT and CDR2 is FQNNGV. V was trimmed by 4 bases and J by 4 bases, leaving 9 bases between them. The CDR3 extends over 13 amino acids. The CDR3 protein is CASSSPGADTQYF. Here the CDR3 DNA reads TGTGCCAGCAGCTCGCCGGGAGCAGATACGCAGTATTTT.

Ten or more counts support this clonotype. The chain combines TRBV7-2 with TRBJ2-1; D is unclear. The V and J ends lost 1 base and 4 bases respectively, with 14 bases between them. The CDR3 runs 16 residues. Germline V CDR1 and CDR2: SGHTA, FQGNSA. The CDR3 DNA follows: TGTGCCAGCAGCTTAGGGCCGGTGGGAAGTTACAATGAGCAGTTCTTC. Amino acids: CASSLGPVGSYNEQFF.

The chain is built from TRBV6-5 and TRBJ2-1, with unresolved D. The CDR3 spans 16 residues. Between the trimmed V and J ends, which lost 6 bases and 0 bases, there was a span of 15 bases. In germline, CDR1 is MNHEY, CDR2 SVGAGI. CDR3 in DNA: TGTGCCAGCAGCCCTGTCTTGGCCCCCTCCTACAATGAGCAGTTCTTC. Translating gives CASSPVLAPSYNEQFF.

The chain uses TRBV11-2 and TRBJ2-7, with D tentatively TRBD1 (5 bases). This CDR3 is 13 amino acids long. From germline, CDR1 is SGHAT and CDR2 FQNNGV. Trimming took 2 bases from V and 3 from J, leaving 8 bases between them. As DNA, the CDR3 is TGTGCCAGCAGCTTATCCCAGGGCTACGAGCAGTACTTC. Translating gives CASSLSQGYEQYF.

This clonotype was picked up many times. This CDR3 is CASSFGTVPTNEKLFF. In DNA, the CDR3 is TGTGCCAGCAGTTTTGGGACAGTCCCAACTAATGAAAAACTGTTTTTT. The chain has TRBV12-3 or TRBV12-4 and TRBJ1-4; 7 nucleotides align to TRBD1. CDR3 length: 16 residues. Trimming removed 3 bases from V and 0 bases from J; junction bases left unmatched: 4.

The chain joins TRBV2 to TRBJ1-5, with D unresolved. Trimming took 6 bases from V and 1 from J, leaving 13 bases between them. CDR1 is SNHLY and CDR2 is FYNNEI in the germline V gene. The CDR3 is 15 residues long. The CDR3 coding sequence is TGTGCCAGCAGAGGACCTGGTGGCAGCAATCAGCCCCAGCATTTT. Its protein product is CASRGPGGSNQPQHF.

This clonotype was seen more than once but under ten times. The rearrangement uses TRBV12-3 or TRBV12-4 and TRBJ2-6; no clear D gene. The V end was cut by 1 base, the J end by 0 bases, with 10 bases between. This CDR3 region has 17 residues. For the CDR3, the DNA is TGTGCCAGCAGTTTAGTTGCCAGTTTCTCTGGGGCCAACGTCCTGACTTTC. Residues: CASSLVASFSGANVLTF.

In this sample, this clonotype turned up a few times. V gene TRBV7-6 combines with J gene TRBJ2-1; weak D call: TRBD1 (6 bases). V lost 2 bases and J 7 bases, leaving 15 bases between the germline ends. This CDR3 has 15 amino acids. Germline CDR1 is SGHVS and CDR2 is FNYEAQ. CDR3 region: CASSLYGGRRNEQFF. In DNA form, the CDR3 reads TGTGCCAGCAGCTTATATGGGGGCCGGAGGAATGAGCAGTTCTTC.

A few counts support this clonotype. The rearrangement joins TRBV5-4 to TRBJ2-5; D may be TRBD1 or TRBD2 (5 bases each). Germline assignment: CDR1 SGHNT and CDR2 YYREEE (reference sequence). Trimming pared 5 bases from V and 2 bases from J, leaving 13 bases between. The CDR3 is 14 amino acids. CDR3: CASSPPGPQETQYF. CDR3 in DNA: TGTGCCAGCAGTCCGCCGGGGCCACAAGAGACCCAGTACTTC.

This clonotype was detected many times. The chain carries TRBV5-4 and TRBJ2-1; TRBD1 aligns across 9 bases. V gave up 3 bases and J gave up 6 bases; unmatched junction bases: 4. CDR3 length: 14 amino acids. CDR1 and CDR2 from the germline V gene are SGHNT and YYREEE (reference sequence). CDR3 coding DNA: TGTGCCAGCAGCTCACGGACAGGGGCCAATGAGCAGTTCTTC. Protein: CASSSRTGANEQFF. Using reference TRBV5-4 and TRBJ2-1 for the parts outside the CDR3, the full variable domain is ETGVTQSPTHLIKTRGQQVTLRCSSQSGHNTVSWYQQALGQGPQFIFQYYREEENGRGNFPPRFSGLQFPNYSSELNVNALELDDSALYLCASSSRTGANEQFFGPGTRLTVL.

This clonotype occurred many times. V and J are TRBV29-1 and TRBJ2-7; perhaps D is TRBD1 or TRBD2 (6 bases each). V was shortened by 4 bases and J by 7 bases, with 14 bases between the two germline ends. Germline loops: CDR1 SQVTM, CDR2 ANQGSEA. The CDR3 contains 12 residues. The CDR3 DNA reads TGCAGCGTTGTATCCCCGGGGGCAGAGCAGTACTTC. The encoded protein is CSVVSPGAEQYF.

There are many counts of this clonotype. The chain has TRBV4-1 and TRBJ1-4; 7 nucleotides align to TRBD1. CDR3 length: 16 residues. J lost 6 bases, V lost 1 base, and 8 bases had no gene match. Germline CDR1 and CDR2: MGHRA and YSYEKL. DNA for the CDR3: TGCGCCAGCAGCCAAGCAGGCGGCAGGGGGGATGAAAAACTGTTTTTT. The encoded protein is CASSQAGGRGDEKLFF.

This clonotype was picked up many times. The chain employs TRBV5-8 and TRBJ1-1; D gene uncertain. Germline V gives CDR1 SGHTS, CDR2 YDEGEE. V shed 5 bases and J shed 0 bases, with 11 bases lying between them. The CDR3 consists of 14 residues. The CDR3 here is CASRVGRMNTEAFF. CDR3 in DNA: TGTGCCAGCAGGGTGGGCCGCATGAACACTGAAGCTTTCTTT.

A word on this clonotype: This may stem from a read error, because a much larger clone lies one nucleotide away. The genes are TRBV10-3 and TRBJ1-3, with a weak D call TRBD1 (5 bases). Germline loops: CDR1 ENHRY, CDR2 SYGVKD. The CDR3 contains 13 residues. V was pared by 10 bases and J by 8 bases, with 18 bases between. The CDR3 sequence: CATRARVEDTIYF. DNA for the CDR3: TGTGCCACCAGGGCCAGGGTGGAGGACACCATATATTTT.